In its sample, the clone carrying this T cell receptor beta chain was seen a few times. The trim removed 3 bases at V and 8 bases at J, leaving 12 bases unmatched. The CDR3 length is 14 residues. Per germline, CDR1 GTSNPN and CDR2 SVGIG (reference sequence). This specimen comes from a study of blood T cell repertoires in COVID-19. Some clones are missing from TCRdb's copy, which holds only in-frame ones; the method was immunoSEQ multiplex PCR. The data hold approximately 440,000 clones, with 88% observed a single time. This TCR came from a woman in her fifties or sixties with COVID-19, enrolled during active disease. The rearrangement uses TRBV30 and TRBJ2-7; 8 nucleotides line up with TRBD1. The sequenced material came from peripheral blood. The CDR3 nucleotides are TGTGCCTGGAGCGCCGCTAGGACAGGGCGGAAGCAGTACTTC. Its protein is CAWSAARTGRKQYF.